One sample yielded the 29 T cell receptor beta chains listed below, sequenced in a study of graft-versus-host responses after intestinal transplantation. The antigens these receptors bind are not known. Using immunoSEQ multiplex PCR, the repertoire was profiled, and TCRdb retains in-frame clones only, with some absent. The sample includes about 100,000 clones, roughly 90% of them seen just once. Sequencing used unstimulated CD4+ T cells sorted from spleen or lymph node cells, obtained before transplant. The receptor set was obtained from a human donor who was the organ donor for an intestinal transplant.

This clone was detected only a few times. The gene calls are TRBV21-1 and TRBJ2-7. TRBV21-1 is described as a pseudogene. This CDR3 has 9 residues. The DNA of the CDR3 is TGTGCCAGCAGCTACGAGCAGTACTTC. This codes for CASSYEQYF.

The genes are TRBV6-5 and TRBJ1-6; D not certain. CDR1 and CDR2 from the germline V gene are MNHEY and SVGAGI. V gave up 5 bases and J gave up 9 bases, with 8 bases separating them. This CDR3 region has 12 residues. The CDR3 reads CASSSVGSPLHF. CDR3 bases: TGTGCCAGCAGTAGTGTGGGTTCACCCCTCCACTTT.

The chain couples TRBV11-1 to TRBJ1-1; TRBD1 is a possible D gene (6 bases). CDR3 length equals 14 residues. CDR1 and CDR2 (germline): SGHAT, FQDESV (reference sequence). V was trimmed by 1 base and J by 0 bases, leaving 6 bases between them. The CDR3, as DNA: TGTGCCAGCAGCTTAGACAGGGTGAACACTGAAGCTTTCTTT. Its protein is CASSLDRVNTEAFF.

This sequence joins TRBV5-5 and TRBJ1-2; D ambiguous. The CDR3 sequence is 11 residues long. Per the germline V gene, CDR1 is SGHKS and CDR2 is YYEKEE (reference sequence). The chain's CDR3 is CAPRAGYGYTF. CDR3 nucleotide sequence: TGTGCTCCACGGGCCGGGTACGGCTACACCTTC.

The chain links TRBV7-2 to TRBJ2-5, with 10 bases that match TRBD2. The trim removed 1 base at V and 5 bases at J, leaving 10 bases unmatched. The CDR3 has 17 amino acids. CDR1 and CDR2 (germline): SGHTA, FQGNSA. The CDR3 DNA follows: TGTGCCAGCAGCTTAGGGTCTAGCGGGAGTTCTTGGGAGACCCAGTACTTC. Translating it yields CASSLGSSGSSWETQYF.

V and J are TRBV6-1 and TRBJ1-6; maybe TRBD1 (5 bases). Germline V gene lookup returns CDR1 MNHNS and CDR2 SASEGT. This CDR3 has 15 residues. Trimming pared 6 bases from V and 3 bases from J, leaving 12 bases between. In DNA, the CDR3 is TGTGCCAGCAGGGGGGGACGGAGCTATAATTCACCCCTCCACTTT. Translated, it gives CASRGGRSYNSPLHF.

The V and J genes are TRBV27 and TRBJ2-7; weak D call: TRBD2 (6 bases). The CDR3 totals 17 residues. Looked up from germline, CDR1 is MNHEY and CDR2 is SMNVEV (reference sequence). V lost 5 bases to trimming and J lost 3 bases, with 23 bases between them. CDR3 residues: CASSKGQPRLGVYEQYF. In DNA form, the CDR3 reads TGTGCCAGCAGTAAGGGCCAGCCGAGACTAGGGGTCTACGAGCAGTACTTC.

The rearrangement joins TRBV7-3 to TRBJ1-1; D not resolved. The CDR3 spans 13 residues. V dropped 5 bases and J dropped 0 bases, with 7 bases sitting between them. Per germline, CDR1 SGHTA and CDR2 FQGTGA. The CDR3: CASSPYLNTEAFF. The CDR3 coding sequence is TGTGCCAGCAGCCCATATTTGAACACTGAAGCTTTCTTT.

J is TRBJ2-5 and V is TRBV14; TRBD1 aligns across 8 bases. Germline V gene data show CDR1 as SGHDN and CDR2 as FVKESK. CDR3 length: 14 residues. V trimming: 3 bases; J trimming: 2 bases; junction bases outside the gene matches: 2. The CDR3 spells CASSQGQVQETQYF. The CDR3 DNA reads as TGTGCCAGCAGCCAGGGACAGGTACAAGAGACCCAGTACTTC.

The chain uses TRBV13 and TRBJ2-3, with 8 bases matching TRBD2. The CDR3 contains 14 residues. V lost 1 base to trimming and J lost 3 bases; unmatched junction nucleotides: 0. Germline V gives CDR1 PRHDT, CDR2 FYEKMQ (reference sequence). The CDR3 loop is CASSLAGGTDTQYF. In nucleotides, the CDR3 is TGTGCCAGCAGCTTAGCGGGAGGGACAGATACGCAGTATTTT.

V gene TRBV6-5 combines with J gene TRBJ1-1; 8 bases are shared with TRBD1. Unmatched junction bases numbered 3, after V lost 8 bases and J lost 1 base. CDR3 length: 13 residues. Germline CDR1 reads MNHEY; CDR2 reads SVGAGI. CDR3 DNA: TGTGCCAGCGGGGACAGGAGGAACACTGAAGCTTTCTTT. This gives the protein CASGDRRNTEAFF.

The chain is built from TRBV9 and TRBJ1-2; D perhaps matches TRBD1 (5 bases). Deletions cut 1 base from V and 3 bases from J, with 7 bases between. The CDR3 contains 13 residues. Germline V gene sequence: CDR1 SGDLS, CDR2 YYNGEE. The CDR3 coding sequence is TGTGCCAGCAGCGTACAGGGTGACTATGGCTACACCTTC. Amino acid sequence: CASSVQGDYGYTF.

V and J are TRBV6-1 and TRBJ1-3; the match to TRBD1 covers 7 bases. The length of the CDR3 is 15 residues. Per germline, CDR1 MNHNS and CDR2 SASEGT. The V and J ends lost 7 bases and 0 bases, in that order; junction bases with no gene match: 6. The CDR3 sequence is CASTGQLVSGNTIYF. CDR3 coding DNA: TGTGCCAGCACGGGACAGCTGGTCTCTGGAAACACCATATATTTT.

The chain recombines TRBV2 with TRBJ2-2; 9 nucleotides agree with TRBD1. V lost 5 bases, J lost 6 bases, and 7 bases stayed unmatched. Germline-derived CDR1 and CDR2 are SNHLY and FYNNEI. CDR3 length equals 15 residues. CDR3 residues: CASSPGTGSPGELFF. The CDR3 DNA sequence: TGTGCCAGCAGTCCCGGGACAGGGTCGCCCGGGGAGCTGTTTTTT.

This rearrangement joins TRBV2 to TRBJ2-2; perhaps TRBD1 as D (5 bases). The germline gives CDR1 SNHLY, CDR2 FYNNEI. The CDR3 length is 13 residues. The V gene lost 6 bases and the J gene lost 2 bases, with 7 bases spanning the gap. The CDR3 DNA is TGTGCCAGCAGACAGGTTAACACCGGGGAGCTGTTTTTT. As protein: CASRQVNTGELFF. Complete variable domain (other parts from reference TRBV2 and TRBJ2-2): EPEVTQTPSHQVTQMGQEVILRCVPISNHLYFYWYRQILGQKVEFLVSFYNNEISEKSEIFDDQFSVERPDGSNFTLKIRSTKLEDSAMYFCASRQVNTGELFFGEGSRLTVL.

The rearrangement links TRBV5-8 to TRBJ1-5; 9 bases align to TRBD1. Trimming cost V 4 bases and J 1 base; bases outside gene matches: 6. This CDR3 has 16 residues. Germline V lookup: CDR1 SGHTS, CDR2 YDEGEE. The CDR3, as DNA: TGTGCCAGCAGCAACACAGGGGGCCTGAGCAATCAGCCCCAGCATTTT. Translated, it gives CASSNTGGLSNQPQHF.

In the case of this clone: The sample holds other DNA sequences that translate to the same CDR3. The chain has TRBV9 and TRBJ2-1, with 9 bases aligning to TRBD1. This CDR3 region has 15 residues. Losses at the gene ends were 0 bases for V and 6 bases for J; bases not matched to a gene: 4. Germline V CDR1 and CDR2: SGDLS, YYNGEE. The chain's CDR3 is CASSVEGQGRNEQFF. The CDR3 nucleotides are TGTGCCAGCAGCGTAGAGGGACAGGGTCGCAATGAGCAGTTCTTC.

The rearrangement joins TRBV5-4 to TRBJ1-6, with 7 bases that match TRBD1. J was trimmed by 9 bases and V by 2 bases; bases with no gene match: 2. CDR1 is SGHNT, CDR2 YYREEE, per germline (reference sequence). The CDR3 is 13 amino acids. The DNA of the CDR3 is TGTGCCAGCAGCTTAGGGGGCGCTTCACCCCTCCACTTT. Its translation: CASSLGGASPLHF. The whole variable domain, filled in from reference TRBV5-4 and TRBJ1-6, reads ETGVTQSPTHLIKTRGQQVTLRCSSQSGHNTVSWYQQALGQGPQFIFQYYREEENGRGNFPPRFSGLQFPNYSSELNVNALELDDSALYLCASSLGGASPLHFGNGTRLTVT.

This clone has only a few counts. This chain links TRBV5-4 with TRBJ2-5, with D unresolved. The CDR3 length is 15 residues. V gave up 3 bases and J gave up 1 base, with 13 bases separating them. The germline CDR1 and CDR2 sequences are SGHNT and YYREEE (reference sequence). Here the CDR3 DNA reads TGTGCCAGCAGCTCAATGGTAGACTCCCAAGAGACCCAGTACTTC. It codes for CASSSMVDSQETQYF.

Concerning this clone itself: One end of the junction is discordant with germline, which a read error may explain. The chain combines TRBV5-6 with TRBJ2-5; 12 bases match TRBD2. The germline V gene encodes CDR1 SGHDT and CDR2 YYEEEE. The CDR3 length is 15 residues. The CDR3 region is CARSLSLAGGTTQYF. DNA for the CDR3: TGTGCCCGCAGCTTGAGTCTAGCGGGGGGGACGACCCAGTACTTC.

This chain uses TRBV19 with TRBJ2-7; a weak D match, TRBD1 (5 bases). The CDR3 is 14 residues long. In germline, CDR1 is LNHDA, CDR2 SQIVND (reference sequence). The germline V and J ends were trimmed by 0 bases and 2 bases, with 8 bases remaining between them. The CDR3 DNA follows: TGTGCCAGTAGTATAGATACAGGAGCCTACGAGCAGTACTTC. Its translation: CASSIDTGAYEQYF.

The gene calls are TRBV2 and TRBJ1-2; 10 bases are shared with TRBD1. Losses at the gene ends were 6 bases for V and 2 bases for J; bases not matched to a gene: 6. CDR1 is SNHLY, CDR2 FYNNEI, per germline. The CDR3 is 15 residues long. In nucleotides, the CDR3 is TGTGCCAGCAGAGCTTGGACAGGGGGAAACTATGGCTACACCTTC. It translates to CASRAWTGGNYGYTF.

The CDR3 region is CASSGYRGQMGNTIYF. In DNA, the CDR3 is TGTGCCAGCAGTGGCTACAGGGGACAGATGGGAAACACCATATATTTT. V usage is TRBV2 and J usage is TRBJ1-3; TRBD1 aligns across 7 bases. Trimming at V came to 4 bases and at J to 4 bases, leaving 10 bases not matched to a gene. Germline CDR1 SNHLY, CDR2 FYNNEI. This CDR3 spans 16 amino acids.

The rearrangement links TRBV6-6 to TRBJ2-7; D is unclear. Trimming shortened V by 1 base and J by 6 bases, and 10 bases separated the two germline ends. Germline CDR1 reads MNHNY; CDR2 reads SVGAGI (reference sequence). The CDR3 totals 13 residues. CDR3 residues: CASSYWSRSEQYF. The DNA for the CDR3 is TGTGCCAGCAGTTACTGGTCCAGGAGCGAGCAGTACTTC.

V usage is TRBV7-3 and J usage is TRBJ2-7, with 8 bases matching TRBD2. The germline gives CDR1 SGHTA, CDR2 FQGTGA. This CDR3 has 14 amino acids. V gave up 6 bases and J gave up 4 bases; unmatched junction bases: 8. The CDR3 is CASSPGGTRYEQYF. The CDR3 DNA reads TGTGCCAGCAGTCCGGGGGGGACCCGGTACGAGCAGTACTTC.

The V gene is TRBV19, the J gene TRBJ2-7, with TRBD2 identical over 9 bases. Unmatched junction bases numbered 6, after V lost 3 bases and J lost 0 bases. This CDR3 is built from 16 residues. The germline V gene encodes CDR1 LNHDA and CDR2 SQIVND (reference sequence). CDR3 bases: TGTGCCAGTAGTATCCGGGCGGGAGGGTTCTCCTACGAGCAGTACTTC. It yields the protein CASSIRAGGFSYEQYF.

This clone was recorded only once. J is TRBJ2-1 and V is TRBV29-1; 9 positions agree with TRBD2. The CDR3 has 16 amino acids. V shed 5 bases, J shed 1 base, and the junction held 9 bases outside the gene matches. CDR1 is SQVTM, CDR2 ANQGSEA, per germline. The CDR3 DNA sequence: TGCAGCGTTTCTTATAATAGCGGGAGATCCTACAATGAGCAGTTCTTC. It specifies CSVSYNSGRSYNEQFF.

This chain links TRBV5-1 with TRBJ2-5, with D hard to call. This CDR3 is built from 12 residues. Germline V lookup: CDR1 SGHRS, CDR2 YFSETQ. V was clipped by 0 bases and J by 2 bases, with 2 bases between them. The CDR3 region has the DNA TGCGCCAGCAGCTTGGGTCAAGAGACCCAGTACTTC. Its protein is CASSLGQETQYF.

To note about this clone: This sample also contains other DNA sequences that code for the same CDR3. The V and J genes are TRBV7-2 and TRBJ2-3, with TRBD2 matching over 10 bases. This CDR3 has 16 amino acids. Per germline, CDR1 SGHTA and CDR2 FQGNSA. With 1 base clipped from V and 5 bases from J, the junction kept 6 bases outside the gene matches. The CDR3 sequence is CASSLELLAGVDTQYF. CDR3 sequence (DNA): TGTGCCAGCAGCTTAGAACTTCTAGCGGGGGTAGATACGCAGTATTTT.